The source of this T cell receptor beta chain is a study of beta chain features in type 1 diabetes (dated by TCRdb to the late 2010s). Describing the broader study: Mean age, gender distribution, total cell number and subset yield were not different between patients and healthy donors. Across all samples, some 99 million sorted cells were examined, and cell number per subset correlated strongly with RNA yield. Regulatory and stem cell-like memory subsets were obtained from only 8 patients and about 8 healthy donors, while naive and central memory subsets were obtained from all 30 or so donors. The study compared the TCRB repertoires of sorted circulating CD4+ T cell subsets in recently diagnosed type 1 diabetes patients with those in matched healthy donors. Results the study describes overall, beyond this receptor: Type 1 diabetes patients showed a moderate but significant shortening of TCRB CDR3 length in all four CD4+ subsets. Because cDNA was sequenced instead of genomic DNA, activated cells with high expression could be over-represented, although the groups did not differ in activation or CD3 levels. The naive, central memory and regulatory TCRB repertoires appeared to resemble one another more closely among patients than among healthy donors. Because the HLA sub-analyses included only small numbers of individuals, any influence of HLA type on TCRB rearrangement was left unresolved. Patients with type 1 diabetes made fewer insertions and deleted more nucleotides at VDJ recombination sites, implying thymic rearrangement abnormalities. Shorter templates might be favored by PCR, yet because patient and control samples were amplified and corrected together, any such skew would affect both groups equally.

The entire isolated RNA was reverse transcribed using the High Capacity cDNA Reverse Transcription Kit, and thus expressed TCRB transcripts were sequenced. Deep immunoSEQ sequencing was performed on naive, central memory and regulatory T cell samples, with an average of about 4 million total reads per sample. After sorted cells were lysed in RLT buffer, RNA was extracted with DNase-treated RNeasy Micro or Mini kits, with the choice depending on cell number. Each cell subset was processed on its own to prevent cross-contamination, while patient and healthy donor samples were processed together. The immunoSEQ multiplex PCR was used to amplify TCRB sequences from cDNA, yielding 87-bp fragments that span the CDR3 region. Sequencing of the amplicons was performed on the Illumina HiSeq platform. The published analysis was carried out like this. PCR bias was computationally corrected using synthetic template baselines, reads within Hamming distance 2 were collapsed, and singletons that could not be merged were discarded. Reads were aligned to IMGT to assign V, D and J genes, CDR3 length, and insertions or deletions at six rearrangement sites. Within each subset, clonotype counts were normalized to sorted cell number, after which true diversity and Gini coefficients were computed with the tcR R package. The overlap coefficient, calculated on TCRB nucleotide sequences, was used to quantify repertoire sharing. Out-of-frame TCRB sequences from naive cells were analyzed to stand in for the pre-selection repertoire. This is the immuneACCESS table as TCRdb keeps it, with only in-frame sequences that have V and J called. A part of the clones is gone; compared with another copy, unresolved V genes explain less than half, and the rest is unexplained. That table furnishes V, J and clone size, whereas the DNA furnished D and trimming. This sample is represented by roughly 450,000 clones; about an eighth of them were singletons. The top ten clones comprise 0.045% to 0.05% of the sample.

This clone was observed at least ten times. Its binding antigen is unknown. The sample holds no much larger clone one base away, and base qualities are not on file. V is pared back by 7 bases and J by 3 bases, with 10 bases lying between the germline termini. The CDR3, cysteine through phenylalanine, is 12 amino acids long. The kept DNA is CDR3 alone, 36 bases in frame from the first base. Taken from the germline V gene, the CDR1 and CDR2 loops are SQVTM and ANQGSEA. Each donor gave one peripheral blood draw, averaging approximately 120 mL, which was collected into heparinised tubes. Using a panel that included CD45RO, CCR7, CD25, CD127, CD95 and CD27, naive, central memory, regulatory and stem cell-like memory CD4+ T cells were sorted on a BD FACSAria II. A purity above 98% was achieved for all sorted populations. Right away, PBMCs were isolated by Lymphoprep density gradient centrifugation and were stained directly, with no culture step. To minimize batch effects, samples were stained and sorted in pairs, one healthy donor with one patient per experiment.

The specimen was naive CD4+ T cells from blood. Taken with the paper, the label for cell subset or site translates to: true naive CD4+ T cells. The chain uses TRBV29-1 and TRBJ1-5; TRBD1 is possibly the D segment (5 matching bases). The origin of this receptor is a woman between 18 and 29 years old in good health. The CDR3 amino acid sequence is: CSAGTDNQPQHF. The nucleotide sequence is TGCAGCGCCGGGACTGACAATCAGCCCCAGCATTTT. When the CDR3 is completed using the reference TRBV29-1 and TRBJ1-5 genes on either side, the full variable domain is SAVISQKPSRDICQRGTSLTIQCQVDSQVTMMFWYRQQPGQSLTLIATANQGSEATYESGFVIDKFPISRPNLTFSTLTVSNMSPEDSSIYLCSAGTDNQPQHFGDGTRLSIL.